The 16 T cell receptor beta chains below were found in one sample sequenced in a study of neurological immune-mediated disorders. TCRdb redid the calling of the 5' RACE reads with MiXCR, one entry per CDR3 protein. The top ten clones hold just over 15% of a sample with tens of thousands of distinct CDR3 sequences, roughly 15% of them seen once. Input material: PBMCs. These receptors came from a woman aged 35 to 49 in good health.

The table lists this clonotype with many counts. The V and J genes are TRBV20-1 and TRBJ2-5, with 13 bases that match TRBD2. The CDR3 has 16 residues. After removal of 3 bases from V and 5 bases from J, the junction contained 9 bases not matched to a gene. In germline, CDR1 is DFQATT, CDR2 SNEGSKA (reference sequence). CDR3 protein: CSASVLAGGPFETQYF. CDR3 nucleotides: TGCAGTGCTAGTGTACTAGCGGGGGGGCCATTCGAGACCCAGTACTTC.

Many counts were recorded for this clonotype. The V and J genes are TRBV12-3 or TRBV12-4 and TRBJ2-5; TRBD2 is a possible D gene (6 bases). CDR3 size: 13 residues. The CDR3 DNA reads TGTGCTACCTCCCGGGACTTCCAAGAGACCCAGTACTTC. This sequence encodes CATSRDFQETQYF.

CDR3 nucleotides: TGCAGTGCTAGCGCGACAGGTATCAGCAATCAGCCCCAGCATTTT. Its protein is CSASATGISNQPQHF. The chain couples TRBV20-1 to TRBJ1-5, with a tentative D call TRBD1 (6 bases). V gave up 3 bases and J gave up 1 base, with 13 bases separating them. CDR1 DFQATT and CDR2 SNEGSKA come from the germline V gene (reference sequence). The CDR3 spans 15 residues.

J is TRBJ1-3 and V is TRBV7-2; 8 nucleotides match TRBD1. Per germline, CDR1 SGHTA and CDR2 FQGNSA. J lost 4 bases, V lost 3 bases, and 5 bases had no gene match. The CDR3 consists of 15 residues. The CDR3 nucleotides are TGTGCCAGCAGCTTCCAGGGGGCGGACGGAAACACCATATATTTT. It is translated as CASSFQGADGNTIYF.

V gene TRBV30 combines with J gene TRBJ2-1; TRBD2 agrees at 12 bases. The CDR3 length is 13 residues. The J segment lost 10 bases and the V segment lost 5 bases, leaving 6 bases of the junction unmatched. CDR1 and CDR2 from the germline V gene are GTSNPN and SVGIG (reference sequence). The CDR3 sequence is CAWDSSGGAEQFF. CDR3 in DNA: TGTGCCTGGGATTCTAGCGGGGGGGCGGAGCAGTTCTTC.

This clonotype appeared many times. V usage is TRBV7-3 and J usage is TRBJ2-1; 9 bases agree with TRBD2. Germline V CDR1 and CDR2: SGHTA, FQGTGA. The CDR3 covers 16 residues. The junction had 12 bases not matched to a gene; V was cut back by 5 bases and J by 7 bases. CDR3 in amino acids: CASSLGRRGGRNEQFF. The CDR3, as DNA: TGTGCCAGCAGCCTGGGCCGGCGGGGGGGCCGGAATGAGCAGTTCTTC.

This clonotype has ten or more counts. The rearrangement uses TRBV28 and TRBJ2-4; 16 bases match TRBD2. The trim removed 9 bases at V and 1 base at J, leaving 9 bases unmatched. The CDR3 consists of 18 residues. The germline gives CDR1 MDHEN, CDR2 SYDVKM. The CDR3 here is CASTPGLAGGLAKNIQYF. The CDR3 DNA reads TGTGCCAGTACCCCGGGACTAGCGGGGGGGCTGGCCAAAAACATTCAGTACTTC.

In its sample, this clonotype was seen many times. This chain links TRBV5-1 with TRBJ2-7, with D possibly TRBD2 on 9 matching bases. CDR1 is SGHRS and CDR2 is YFSETQ in the germline V gene. The CDR3 covers 17 residues. V lost 1 base and J 3 bases, leaving 20 bases between the germline ends. This CDR3 reads CASSLPLLAGTGYEQYF. CDR3 DNA: TGCGCCAGCAGCTTGCCCCTCCTAGCGGGGACAGGCTACGAGCAGTACTTC.

This clonotype was counted ten times or more. The chain recombines TRBV24-1 with TRBJ2-3; D gene ambiguous. The V end lost 4 bases, the J end lost 4 bases, and 2 bases lay between the germline ends. The CDR3 contains 11 residues. CDR1 and CDR2 (germline): KGHDR, SFDVKD. CDR3 DNA: TGTGCCACCAGTGAATCAGATACGCAGTATTTT. Protein sequence: CATSESDTQYF.

This clonotype was seen many times. The V call is TRBV6-5, the J call TRBJ2-5; 9 bases are shared with TRBD1. After removal of 1 base from V and 5 bases from J, the junction contained 5 bases not matched to a gene. Germline-derived CDR1 and CDR2 are MNHEY and SVGAGI. The CDR3 consists of 15 residues. The CDR3 loop is CASSYYTGGGETQYF. The CDR3 DNA reads TGTGCCAGCAGTTACTATACAGGGGGCGGTGAGACCCAGTACTTC.

This clonotype appeared many times. The chain has TRBV7-2 and TRBJ2-4, with 8 bases aligning to TRBD2. V trimming: 5 bases; J trimming: 7 bases; junction bases outside the gene matches: 10. The germline CDR1 and CDR2 sequences are SGHTA and FQGNSA. The CDR3 is 15 amino acids. CDR3 amino acids: CASSPLLAAGNIQYF. For the CDR3, the DNA is TGTGCCAGCAGCCCCCTACTAGCGGCGGGGAACATTCAGTACTTC.

This clonotype was counted at least ten times. The genes are TRBV7-6 and TRBJ2-7; the D is unclear. The CDR3 contains 14 residues. Looked up from germline, CDR1 is SGHVS and CDR2 is FNYEAQ. V was shortened by 0 bases and J by 5 bases, with 11 bases between the two germline ends. The DNA for the CDR3 is TGTGCCAGCAGCTTAGCCCCATATTCTAACGAGCAGTACTTC. Protein: CASSLAPYSNEQYF.

This clonotype was seen ten or more times. V and J are TRBV20-1 and TRBJ1-6; TRBD1 matches at 7 bases. With V trimmed by 2 bases and J by 10 bases, 11 bases remained unmatched. CDR1 DFQATT and CDR2 SNEGSKA come from the germline V gene (reference sequence). CDR3 length equals 15 residues. As DNA, the CDR3 is TGCAGTGCTAGATCGGGACAGTCTTCAGGATCACCCCTCCACTTT. This encodes CSARSGQSSGSPLHF.

This clonotype was picked up many times. The V and J genes are TRBV6-2 or TRBV6-3 and TRBJ1-5; D is ambiguous. The CDR3 has 13 amino acids. The germline CDR1 and CDR2 sequences are MNHEY and SVGEGT. V was trimmed by 4 bases and J by 3 bases, leaving 7 bases between them. CDR3 loop: CASSLDVNQPQHF. The CDR3 region has the DNA TGTGCCAGCAGTTTGGACGTCAATCAGCCCCAGCATTTT.

This clonotype was counted many times. The chain employs TRBV19 and TRBJ2-7; a possible D gene is TRBD1 (5 bases). CDR1 is LNHDA, CDR2 SQIVND, per germline (reference sequence). V shed 11 bases and J shed 0 bases, with 8 bases lying between them. The CDR3 extends over 11 amino acids. CDR3 in amino acids: CASGPSYEQYF. CDR3 DNA: TGTGCCTCAGGGCCCTCCTACGAGCAGTACTTC.

This clonotype was recorded only once. J is TRBJ2-1 and V is TRBV12-3 or TRBV12-4, with D tentatively TRBD1 or TRBD2 (5 bases each). V lost 6 bases and J 6 bases, leaving 18 bases between the germline ends. The CDR3 length is 15 residues. CDR3 amino acids: CASSETGTAFNEQFF. CDR3 nucleotides: TGTGCCAGCAGCGAAACCGGGACGGCCTTCAATGAGCAGTTCTTC.